This T cell receptor beta chain was captured in a study of cytomegalovirus exposure and HLA in healthy donors. Study-level information: Early on, a data release was issued that held some 85 million unique TCRs from HLA-typed donors.

Turning to this clone: Its antigen is currently unknown.

The PCR was carried out with 60 Vbeta primers and 13 Jbeta primers. Profiling relied on immunoSEQ multiplex PCR, and the TCRdb table lists in-frame clones only, not all of them. The top ten clones hold approximately 0.97% of a sample with approximately 140,000 clones, 60% to 85% of them seen once. This CDR3 has 15 amino acids. J gave up 1 base and V 0 bases, and 1 base lay outside the gene matches. Germline lookup yields CDR1 SGHRS and CDR2 YFSETQ. Study-level results: Sequence variants that were highly shared formed a cluster that was likely a sequencing artifact.

This chain links TRBV5-1 with TRBJ2-1; 7 bases map to TRBD2. The source of this sequence is a man between 18 and 35 years old in good health and CMV-seronegative. The sequenced sample was PBMCs. This chain's CDR3 is CASSLEGGSYNEQFF. CDR3 nucleotides: TGCGCCAGCAGCTTGGAGGGAGGGTCCTACAATGAGCAGTTCTTC.